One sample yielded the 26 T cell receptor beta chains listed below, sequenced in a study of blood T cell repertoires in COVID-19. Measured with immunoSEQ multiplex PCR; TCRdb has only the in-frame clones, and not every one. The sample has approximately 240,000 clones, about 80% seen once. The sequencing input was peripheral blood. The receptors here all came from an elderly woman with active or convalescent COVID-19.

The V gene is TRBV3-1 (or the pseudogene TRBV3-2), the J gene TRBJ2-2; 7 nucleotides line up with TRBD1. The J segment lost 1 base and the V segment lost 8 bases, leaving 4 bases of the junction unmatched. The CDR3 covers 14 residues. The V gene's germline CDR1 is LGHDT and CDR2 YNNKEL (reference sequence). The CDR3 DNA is TGTGCCAGCCGGCGACAGGGGAACACCGGGGAGCTGTTTTTT. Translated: CASRRQGNTGELFF.

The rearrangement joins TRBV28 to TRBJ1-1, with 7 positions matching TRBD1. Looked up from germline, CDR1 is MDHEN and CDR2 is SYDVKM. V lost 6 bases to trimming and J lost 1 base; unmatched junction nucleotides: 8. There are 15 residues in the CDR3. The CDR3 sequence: CASRSAGTENTEAFF. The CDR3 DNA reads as TGTGCCAGCAGATCAGCCGGGACAGAGAACACTGAAGCTTTCTTT.

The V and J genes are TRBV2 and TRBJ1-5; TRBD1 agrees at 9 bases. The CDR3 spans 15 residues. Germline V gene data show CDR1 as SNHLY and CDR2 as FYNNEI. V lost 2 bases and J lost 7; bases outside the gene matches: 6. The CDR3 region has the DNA TGTGCCAGCAGTGAAATCGGGACAGGGACCCAGCCCCAGCATTTT. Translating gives CASSEIGTGTQPQHF.

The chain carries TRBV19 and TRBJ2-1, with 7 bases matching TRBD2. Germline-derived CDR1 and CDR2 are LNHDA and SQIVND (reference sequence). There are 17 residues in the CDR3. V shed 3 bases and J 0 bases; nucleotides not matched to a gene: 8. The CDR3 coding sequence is TGTGCCAGTAGTATCAATCCTAGCGGCAGCTCCTACAATGAGCAGTTCTTC. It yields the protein CASSINPSGSSYNEQFF.

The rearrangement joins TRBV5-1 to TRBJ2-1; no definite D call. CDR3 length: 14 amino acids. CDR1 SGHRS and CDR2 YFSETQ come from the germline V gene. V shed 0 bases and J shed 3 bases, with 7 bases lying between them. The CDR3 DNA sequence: TGCGCCAGCAGCTTGGAGCCGAACTACAATGAGCAGTTCTTC. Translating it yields CASSLEPNYNEQFF.

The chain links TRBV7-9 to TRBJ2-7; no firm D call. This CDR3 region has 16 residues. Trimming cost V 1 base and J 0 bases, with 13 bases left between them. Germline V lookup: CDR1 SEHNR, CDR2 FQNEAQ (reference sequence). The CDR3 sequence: CASSLDRDTSSYEQYF. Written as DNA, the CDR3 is TGTGCCAGCAGCTTAGACAGAGATACGAGCTCCTACGAGCAGTACTTC.

DNA for the CDR3: TGTGCCACCTCCGGGCAGGAGGCGGCACCCCTCCACTTT. Amino acid sequence: CATSGQEAAPLHF. This chain uses TRBV10-3 with TRBJ1-6, with unresolved D. The V gene's germline CDR1 is ENHRY and CDR2 SYGVKD. This CDR3 contains 13 residues. V lost 10 bases and J lost 11, with 18 bases in between.

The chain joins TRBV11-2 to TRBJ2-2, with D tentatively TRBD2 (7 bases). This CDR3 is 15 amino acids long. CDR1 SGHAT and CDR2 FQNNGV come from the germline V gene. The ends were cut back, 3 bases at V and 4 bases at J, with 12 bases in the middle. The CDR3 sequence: CASSFGGRITGELFF. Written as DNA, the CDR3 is TGTGCCAGCAGCTTCGGGGGGCGCATCACCGGGGAGCTGTTTTTT.

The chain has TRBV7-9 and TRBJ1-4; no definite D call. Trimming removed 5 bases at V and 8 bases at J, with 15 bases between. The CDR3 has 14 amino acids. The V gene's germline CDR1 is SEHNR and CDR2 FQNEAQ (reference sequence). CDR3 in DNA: TGTGCCAGCAGCCCCGGGGTAGGATACGAAAAACTGTTTTTT. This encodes CASSPGVGYEKLFF.

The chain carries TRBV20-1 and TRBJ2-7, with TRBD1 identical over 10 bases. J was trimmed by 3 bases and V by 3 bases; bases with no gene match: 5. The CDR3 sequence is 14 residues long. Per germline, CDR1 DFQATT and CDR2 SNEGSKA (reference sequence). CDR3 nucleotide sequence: TGCAGTGCTAGTCCCGGGACAGGGGACTACGAGCAGTACTTC. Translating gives CSASPGTGDYEQYF.

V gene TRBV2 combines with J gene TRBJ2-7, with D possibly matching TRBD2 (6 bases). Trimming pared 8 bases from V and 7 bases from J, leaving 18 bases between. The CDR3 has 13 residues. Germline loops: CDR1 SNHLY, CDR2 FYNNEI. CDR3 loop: CASALGGTGEQYF. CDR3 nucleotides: TGTGCCAGCGCCCTGGGGGGTACGGGGGAGCAGTACTTC.

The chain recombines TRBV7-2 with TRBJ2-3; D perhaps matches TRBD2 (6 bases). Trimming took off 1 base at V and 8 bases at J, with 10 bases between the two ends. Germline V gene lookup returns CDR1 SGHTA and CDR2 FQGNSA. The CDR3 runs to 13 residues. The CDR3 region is CASSLDPSATQYF. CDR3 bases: TGTGCCAGCAGCTTAGATCCTAGCGCTACGCAGTATTTT. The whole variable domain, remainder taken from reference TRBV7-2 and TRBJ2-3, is GAGVSQSPSNKVTEKGKDVELRCDPISGHTALYWYRQSLGQGLEFLIYFQGNSAPDKSGLPSDRFSAERTGGSVSTLTIQRTQQEDSAVYLCASSLDPSATQYFGPGTRLTVL.

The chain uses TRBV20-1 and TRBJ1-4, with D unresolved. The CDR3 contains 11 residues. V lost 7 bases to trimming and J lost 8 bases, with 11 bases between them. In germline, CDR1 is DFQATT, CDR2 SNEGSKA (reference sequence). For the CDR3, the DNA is TGCAGTGTCTGGGCAACAGAAAAACTGTTTTTT. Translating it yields CSVWATEKLFF.

CDR3 DNA sequence: TGTGCCAGCACCCACTTCAGGGGGGCAGATACGCAGTATTTT. This gives the protein CASTHFRGADTQYF. The rearrangement uses TRBV11-2 and TRBJ2-3, with a possible D match to TRBD1 (7 bases). Germline values: CDR1 SGHAT, CDR2 FQNNGV. V lost 7 bases and J lost 4, with 15 bases in between. This CDR3 is built from 14 residues.

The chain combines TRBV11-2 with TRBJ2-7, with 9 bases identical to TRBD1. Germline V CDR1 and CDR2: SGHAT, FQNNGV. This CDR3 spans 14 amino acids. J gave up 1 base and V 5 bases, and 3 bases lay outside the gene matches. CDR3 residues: CASSPGTGSYEQYF. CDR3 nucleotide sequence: TGTGCCAGCAGCCCCGGGACAGGGTCCTACGAGCAGTACTTC.

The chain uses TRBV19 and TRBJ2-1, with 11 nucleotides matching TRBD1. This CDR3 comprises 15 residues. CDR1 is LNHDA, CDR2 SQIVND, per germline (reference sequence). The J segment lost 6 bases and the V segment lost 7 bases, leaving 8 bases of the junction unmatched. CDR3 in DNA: TGTGCCAGTACATCACCGGACAGGGGGCTCAATGAGCAGTTCTTC. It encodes CASTSPDRGLNEQFF.

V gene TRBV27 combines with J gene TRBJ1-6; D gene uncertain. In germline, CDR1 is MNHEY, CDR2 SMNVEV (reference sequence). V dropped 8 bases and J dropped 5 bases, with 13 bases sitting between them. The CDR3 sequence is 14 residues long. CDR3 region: CASHRGQDNSPLHF. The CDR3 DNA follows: TGTGCCAGCCACCGTGGGCAGGATAATTCACCCCTCCACTTT.

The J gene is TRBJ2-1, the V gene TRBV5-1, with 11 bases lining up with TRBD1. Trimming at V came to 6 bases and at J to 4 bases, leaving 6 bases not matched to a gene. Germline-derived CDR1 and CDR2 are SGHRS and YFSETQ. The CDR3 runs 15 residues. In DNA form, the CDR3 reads TGCGCCAGCATAAGTGGGACAGGGGGATACAATGAGCAGTTCTTC. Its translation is CASISGTGGYNEQFF. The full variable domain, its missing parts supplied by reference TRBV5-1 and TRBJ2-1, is KAGVTQTPRYLIKTRGQQVTLSCSPISGHRSVSWYQQTPGQGLQFLFEYFSETQRNKGNFPGRFSGRQFSNSRSEMNVSTLELGDSALYLCASISGTGGYNEQFFGPGTRLTVL.

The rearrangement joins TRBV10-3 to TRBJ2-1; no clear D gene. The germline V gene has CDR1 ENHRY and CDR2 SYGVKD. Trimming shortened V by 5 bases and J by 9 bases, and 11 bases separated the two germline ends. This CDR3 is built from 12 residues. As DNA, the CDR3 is TGTGCCATCAGTCGAGAGCCTGGTGAGCAGTTCTTC. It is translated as CAISREPGEQFF.

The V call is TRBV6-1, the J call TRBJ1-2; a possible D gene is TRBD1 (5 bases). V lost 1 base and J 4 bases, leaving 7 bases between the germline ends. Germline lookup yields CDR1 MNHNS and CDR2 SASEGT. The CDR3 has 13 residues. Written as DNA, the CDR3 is TGTGCCAGCAGTGAAGGACAGTCCTATGGCTACACCTTC. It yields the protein CASSEGQSYGYTF.

As DNA, the CDR3 is TGTGCCAGCAGTGGGACAGGGGGGGATCAGCCCCAGCATTTT. Translation gives CASSGTGGDQPQHF. This sequence joins TRBV2 and TRBJ1-5; 10 bases are a match to TRBD1. Germline trimming cut 4 bases from V and 5 bases from J; bases unmatched to any gene: 2. CDR3 length: 14 amino acids. CDR1 is SNHLY, CDR2 FYNNEI, per germline.

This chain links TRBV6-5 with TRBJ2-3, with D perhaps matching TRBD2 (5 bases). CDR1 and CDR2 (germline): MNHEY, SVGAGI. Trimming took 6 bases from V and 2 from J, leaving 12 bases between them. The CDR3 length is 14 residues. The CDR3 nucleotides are TGTGCCAGCAGGGATCGGGGAATCACAGATACGCAGTATTTT. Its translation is CASRDRGITDTQYF.

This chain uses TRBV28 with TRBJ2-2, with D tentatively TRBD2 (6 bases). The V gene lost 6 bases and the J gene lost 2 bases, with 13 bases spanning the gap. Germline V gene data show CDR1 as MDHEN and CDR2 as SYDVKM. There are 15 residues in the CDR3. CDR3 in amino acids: CASSLTSTNTGELFF. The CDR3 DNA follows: TGTGCCAGCAGCCTGACTAGTACCAACACCGGGGAGCTGTTTTTT.

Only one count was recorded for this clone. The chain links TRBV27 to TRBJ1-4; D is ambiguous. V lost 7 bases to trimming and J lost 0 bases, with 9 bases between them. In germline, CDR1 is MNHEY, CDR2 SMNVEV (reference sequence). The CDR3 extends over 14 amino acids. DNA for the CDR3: TGTGCCAGCAAAAGCACCCCAACTAATGAAAAACTGTTTTTT. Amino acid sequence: CASKSTPTNEKLFF.

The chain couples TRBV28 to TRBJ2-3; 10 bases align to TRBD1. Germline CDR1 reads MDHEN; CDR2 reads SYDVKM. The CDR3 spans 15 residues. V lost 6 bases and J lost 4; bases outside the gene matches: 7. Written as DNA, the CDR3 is TGTGCCAGCAGGGATGACAGGGGGCGCTCAGATACGCAGTATTTT. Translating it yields CASRDDRGRSDTQYF.

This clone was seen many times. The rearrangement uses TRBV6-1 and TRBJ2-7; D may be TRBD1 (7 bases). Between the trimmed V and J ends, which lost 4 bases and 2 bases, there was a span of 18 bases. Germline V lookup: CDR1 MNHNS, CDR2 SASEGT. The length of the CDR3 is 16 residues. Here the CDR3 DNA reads TGTGCCAGCAGTGGGAGGGGACAGTTTATGACCTACGAGCAGTACTTC. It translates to CASSGRGQFMTYEQYF.